A selection of T cell receptor beta chains follows, all from one sample in a study of response to subunit inactivated influenza vaccine. TCRdb re-analysed the RT-PCR reads in MiXCR, keeping a single row per CDR3 protein. Counted here are hundreds of thousands of distinct CDR3 sequences, around 14% occurring once; the ten biggest clones make up around 10%. The specimen comprised PBMCs from blood, sampled about 11 days after vaccination. The origin of the receptors is a man over 45 who received an inactivated influenza vaccine. Each CDR3 is given with its conserved first and last residue. D genes are given only for firm matches. Clone size, where shown, is once, few, many, or a class for clones that have expanded.

>-|TRBJ2-2|TRBV4-1|-
CASSQDSRAGELFF
TGCGCCAGCAGCCAAGACAGCAGGGCCGGGGAGCTGTTTTTT
>TRBD1|TRBJ2-7|TRBV6-2/TRBV6-3|few
CASSYSLRTGTGAYEQYF
TGTGCCAGCAGTTACTCACTACGGACCGGGACAGGGGCCTACGAGCAGTACTTC
>-|TRBJ1-4|TRBV2|-
CASSGPDPLTNEKLFF
TGTGCCAGCAGTGGCCCCGACCCGTTAACTAATGAAAAACTGTTTTTT
>-|TRBJ1-2|TRBV7-2|-
CASSPQSGRDSYGYTF
TGTGCCAGCAGCCCCCAGTCAGGCAGGGATTCCTATGGCTACACCTTC
>-|TRBJ2-7|TRBV27|-
CASSFGVGHYEQYF
TGTGCCAGCAGTTTTGGGGTGGGTCACTACGAGCAGTACTTC
>-|TRBJ2-7|TRBV20-1|many
CSARSTTETYEQYF
TGCAGTGCTAGATCAACGACAGAAACCTACGAGCAGTACTTC
>-|TRBJ1-3|TRBV4-2|-
CASSQEGNSRRAIYF
TGTGCCAGCAGCCAAGAAGGAAACAGCCGTCGTGCCATATATTTT
>-|TRBJ2-1|TRBV3-1|many
CASRLEDNEQFF
TGTGCCAGCAGACTAGAGGACAATGAGCAGTTCTTC
>TRBD2|TRBJ2-7|TRBV5-1|-
CASSFGGTSGNEQYF
TGCGCCAGCAGCTTTGGTGGGACTAGCGGGAACGAGCAGTACTTC
>-|TRBJ2-1|TRBV4-3|-
CASSQEKDIMGYNEQFF
TGCGCCAGCAGCCAAGAAAAGGACATAATGGGGTACAATGAGCAGTTCTTC
>-|TRBJ1-2|TRBV6-2/TRBV6-3|-
CASSYPPNGYTF
TGTGCCAGCAGTTACCCCCCGAATGGCTACACCTTC
>-|TRBJ1-2|TRBV30|few
CAWTSGPISYTF
TGTGCCTGGACCTCCGGGCCGATCTCCTACACCTTC
>-|TRBJ1-5|TRBV9|-
CASSPVGGFGTDTQHF
TGTGCCAGCAGCCCAGTGGGGGGGTTTGGCACAGATACGCAGCATTTT
>-|TRBJ2-5|TRBV5-1|-
CASSSRVEETQYF
TGCGCCAGCAGCTCCAGGGTGGAAGAGACCCAGTACTTC
>-|TRBJ1-5|TRBV20-1|few
CSTNSPSNQPQHF
TGCAGTACAAACAGTCCTAGCAATCAGCCCCAGCATTTT
>-|TRBJ1-5|TRBV29-1|few
CSVRQPNQPQHF
TGCAGCGTCCGACAGCCGAATCAGCCCCAGCATTTT
>-|TRBJ2-2|TRBV6-5|few
CASSYWQGVTGELFF
TGTGCCAGCAGTTACTGGCAGGGCGTCACCGGGGAGCTGTTTTTT
>-|TRBJ2-7|TRBV14|few
CASSQYRVSYEQYF
TGTGCCAGCAGCCAATACAGGGTCTCCTACGAGCAGTACTTC
>-|TRBJ2-6|TRBV7-3|-
CASSLFGTASSGANVLTF
TGTGCCAGCAGCTTATTCGGGACCGCTTCTTCTGGGGCCAACGTCCTGACTTTC
>-|TRBJ2-3|TRBV3-1|few
CASSQDIGSDTQYF
TGTGCCAGCAGCCAAGACATCGGTTCAGATACGCAGTATTTT
>-|TRBJ1-2|TRBV7-8|-
CASSLTVGGLDGYTF
TGTGCCAGCAGCTTGACCGTAGGGGGGCTCGATGGCTACACCTTC
>TRBD1|TRBJ1-1|TRBV3-1|-
CASSQGQGFGNTEAFF
TGTGCCAGCAGCCAAGGACAGGGTTTTGGGAACACTGAAGCTTTCTTT
>-|TRBJ2-1|TRBV5-4|-
CASSYYLGGNEQFF
TGTGCCAGCAGTTACTACTTGGGGGGAAATGAGCAGTTCTTC
>-|TRBJ2-7|TRBV5-6|-
CASSLSIGNEQYF
TGTGCCAGCAGCTTGTCGATAGGGAACGAGCAGTACTTC
>-|TRBJ1-2|TRBV4-2|-
CASSQDPRLAYGYTF
TGTGCCAGCAGCCAAGATCCCAGGCTAGCCTATGGCTACACCTTC
>-|TRBJ2-2|TRBV18|few
CASNYGGPGELFF
TGTGCCAGCAACTACGGCGGGCCCGGGGAGCTGTTTTTT
>TRBD1|TRBJ1-5|TRBV24-1|-
CATSDGTGLLGQPQHF
TGTGCCACCAGTGACGGGACAGGGCTCCTGGGTCAGCCCCAGCATTTT
>-|TRBJ2-3|TRBV5-1|few
CASSSGGSGRTDTQYF
TGCGCCAGCAGCTCCGGAGGGAGTGGACGCACAGATACGCAGTATTTT
>-|TRBJ2-5|TRBV11-2|-
CASSTPESGMYEETQYF
TGTGCCAGCAGCACCCCGGAATCAGGGATGTATGAGGAGACCCAGTACTTC
>-|TRBJ2-3|TRBV24-1|-
CATSENRQVAPRGTYF
TGTGCCACCAGTGAAAACAGGCAAGTGGCGCCAAGGGGGACGTATTTT
>TRBD1|TRBJ2-7|TRBV7-9|few
CASSSPLRDRAYEQYF
TGTGCCAGCAGCTCCCCCTTGAGGGACAGGGCCTACGAGCAGTACTTC
>TRBD1|TRBJ2-1|TRBV7-6|few
CASSQYWTGGYEQFF
TGTGCCAGCAGCCAATATTGGACAGGGGGCTATGAGCAGTTCTTC
>TRBD1|TRBJ1-1|TRBV7-6|-
CASSRDSAEAFF
TGTGCCAGCAGCCGGGACAGTGCTGAAGCTTTCTTT
>-|TRBJ2-3|TRBV14|-
CASSFLPADTQYF
TGTGCCAGCAGCTTCCTGCCCGCAGATACGCAGTATTTT
>-|TRBJ1-1|TRBV7-2|-
CASSSLGFTEAFF
TGTGCCAGCAGCTCACTTGGTTTCACTGAAGCTTTCTTT
>TRBD2|TRBJ2-1|TRBV11-1|few
CASRSWTSGGKINYNEQFF
TGTGCCAGCAGAAGTTGGACTAGCGGGGGGAAAATAAACTACAATGAGCAGTTCTTC
>-|TRBJ2-7|TRBV27|-
CASSPSLGTRLYEQYF
TGTGCCAGCAGTCCATCTCTTGGGACAAGGTTATACGAGCAGTACTTC
>-|TRBJ2-1|TRBV20-1|few
CSASLRPREQFF
TGCAGTGCTAGTTTACGTCCGCGCGAGCAGTTCTTC
>-|TRBJ2-1|TRBV11-2|few
CASSRSEQFF
TGTGCCAGCAGCCGGAGTGAGCAGTTCTTC
>TRBD1|TRBJ2-7|TRBV5-1|few
CASSLDSGQGHYEQYF
TGCGCCAGCAGCTTGGACTCGGGACAGGGACACTACGAGCAGTACTTC
>TRBD1|TRBJ2-2|TRBV20-1|few
CSAARQGVNTGELFF
TGCAGTGCTGCCCGACAGGGAGTAAACACCGGGGAGCTGTTTTTT
>TRBD2|TRBJ2-2|TRBV7-3|-
CASSPGLAAGELFF
TGTGCCAGCAGCCCGGGACTAGCGGCCGGGGAGCTGTTTTTT
>-|TRBJ1-2|TRBV4-1|few
CASSQDRRSGVGYTF
TGCGCCAGCAGCCAAGACCGGCGGTCTGGGGTTGGCTACACCTTC
>-|TRBJ2-3|TRBV6-2/TRBV6-3|few
CASSYVRGGADTQYF
TGTGCCAGCAGTTACGTCCGTGGTGGCGCAGATACGCAGTATTTT
>-|TRBJ2-3|TRBV28|few
CASSLTQARRRTDTQYF
TGTGCCAGCAGTTTAACACAGGCGCGGAGACGCACAGATACGCAGTATTTT
>-|TRBJ1-2|TRBV5-1|many
CASSLGDRSYGYTF
TGCGCCAGCAGCTTGGGAGACAGAAGCTATGGCTACACCTTC
>-|TRBJ2-3|TRBV7-2|few
CASSLDRLGTDTQYF
TGTGCCAGCAGCTTAGATAGGTTGGGCACAGATACGCAGTATTTT
>TRBD1|TRBJ1-5|TRBV4-3|few
CASSPQTGTGYNSNQPQHF
TGCGCCAGCAGCCCTCAGACCGGGACAGGGTACAATAGCAATCAGCCCCAGCATTTT
>-|TRBJ2-6|TRBV18|-
CASSPPARFLSGANVLTF
TGTGCCAGCTCACCACCAGCAAGATTCCTCTCTGGGGCCAACGTCCTGACTTTC
>-|TRBJ2-2|TRBV5-1|-
CASSLDGWVDTGELFF
TGCGCCAGCAGCTTGGACGGGTGGGTGGACACCGGGGAGCTGTTTTTT
>-|TRBJ1-4|TRBV18|few
CASSPRQRATNEKLFF
TGTGCCAGCTCACCACGACAGAGAGCAACTAATGAAAAACTGTTTTTT
>-|TRBJ2-2|TRBV7-2|-
CASSALSGVGELFF
TGTGCCAGCAGCGCATTATCGGGAGTCGGGGAGCTGTTTTTT
>TRBD1|TRBJ2-3|TRBV5-1|-
CASSATGGAVDTQYF
TGCGCCAGCAGCGCGACAGGGGGCGCGGTAGATACGCAGTATTTT
>-|TRBJ2-3|TRBV4-3|-
CASSQQLRGRGADTQYF
TGCGCCAGCAGCCAACAATTAAGAGGACGTGGGGCAGATACGCAGTATTTT
>-|TRBJ1-3|TRBV3-1|many
CASSQGKRNTIYF
TGTGCCAGCAGCCAAGGAAAACGAAACACCATATATTTT